Presented here are 26 T cell receptor beta chains from one specimen sequenced in a study of T-cell reconstitution after alpha-beta-depleted transplantation in children. A library of TCRbeta sequences, prepared with unique molecular identifiers, was generated. One entry per CDR3 protein, called by TCRdb with MiXCR from the PCR reads. The sample includes over 150,000 distinct CDR3 sequences, roughly 7.1% of them seen just once. The sample here was PBMCs, taken before TCRalphabeta/CD19-depleted stem cell transplant. These receptors originate from a boy between 2 and 15 years old with acute lymphoblastic leukemia, due to receive a stem cell transplant.

This clonotype has ten or more counts. The rearrangement joins TRBV11-2 to TRBJ2-1, with 11 nucleotides matching TRBD2. With 1 base clipped from V and 7 bases from J, the junction kept 6 bases outside the gene matches. The CDR3 runs to 16 residues. Germline loops: CDR1 SGHAT, CDR2 FQNNGV. The CDR3 sequence is CASSLVSGRALNEQFF. The CDR3 coding sequence is TGTGCCAGCAGCTTAGTTAGCGGGAGGGCCCTGAATGAGCAGTTCTTC.

The chain couples TRBV7-2 to TRBJ1-6; D perhaps matches TRBD1 (5 bases). Germline V gene lookup returns CDR1 SGHTA and CDR2 FQGNSA. V shed 5 bases and J shed 5 bases, with 16 bases lying between them. This CDR3 is built from 16 residues. Here the CDR3 DNA reads TGTGCCAGCAGCACATACGGCGGGGGAAATAATTCACCCCTCCACTTT. Amino acids: CASSTYGGGNNSPLHF.

The gene calls are TRBV20-1 and TRBJ2-7, with 8 bases matching TRBD2. Germline lookup yields CDR1 DFQATT and CDR2 SNEGSKA (reference sequence). The CDR3 is 14 residues long. Germline trimming cut 0 bases from V and 5 bases from J; bases unmatched to any gene: 6. Here the CDR3 DNA reads TGCAGTGCTAGAGATGAGCGGGAGTTCGACGAGCAGTACTTC. Encoded protein: CSARDEREFDEQYF.

The genes are TRBV5-6 and TRBJ1-1; 9 bases line up with TRBD1. The CDR3 covers 16 residues. Germline V gene data show CDR1 as SGHDT and CDR2 as YYEEEE. Trimming took 5 bases from V and 6 from J; bases not matched to a gene: 14. CDR3 loop: CASRGTGMALGPEAFF. In DNA, the CDR3 is TGTGCCAGCAGGGGGACAGGGATGGCCCTAGGTCCTGAAGCTTTCTTT. Filled out from reference TRBV5-6 and TRBJ1-1, the complete variable domain reads DAGVTQSPTHLIKTRGQQVTLRCSPKSGHDTVSWYQQALGQGPQFIFQYYEEEERQRGNFPDRFSGHQFPNYSSELNVNALLLGDSALYLCASRGTGMALGPEAFFGQGTRLTVV.

This clonotype was counted many times. This CDR3 is CASRAGGSYNEQFF. The CDR3, as DNA: TGTGCCAGCAGGGCGGGGGGGTCCTACAATGAGCAGTTCTTC. V is TRBV28 and J is TRBJ2-1; 9 bases agree with TRBD2. V dropped 6 bases and J dropped 1; count of bases not matched to a gene: 1. Per the germline V gene, CDR1 is MDHEN and CDR2 is SYDVKM. The CDR3 has 14 amino acids.

There are many counts of this clonotype. J is TRBJ2-2 and V is TRBV12-3 or TRBV12-4; the D gene is possibly TRBD2 (5 bases). The CDR3 runs to 13 residues. V was shortened by 6 bases and J by 3 bases, with 8 bases between the two germline ends. The CDR3 reads CASSRGYTGELFF. The CDR3 region has the DNA TGTGCCAGCAGCCGGGGATACACCGGGGAGCTGTTTTTT.

There are many counts of this clonotype. The chain couples TRBV3-1 to TRBJ1-3; D is ambiguous. This CDR3 is built from 14 residues. Trimming shortened V by 5 bases and J by 1 base, and 9 bases separated the two germline ends. CDR1 and CDR2 (germline): LGHDT, YNNKEL (reference sequence). The CDR3 protein is CASSLASSGNTIYF. The DNA of the CDR3 is TGTGCCAGCAGCTTGGCGTCTTCTGGAAACACCATATATTTT. The whole variable domain, filled in from reference TRBV3-1 and TRBJ1-3, reads DTAVSQTPKYLVTQMGNDKSIKCEQNLGHDTMYWYKQDSKKFLKIMFSYNNKELIINETVPNRFSPKSPDKAHLNLHINSLELGDSAVYFCASSLASSGNTIYFGEGSWLTVV.

The table lists this clonotype with many counts. The chain couples TRBV7-8 to TRBJ2-5, with 7 bases aligning to TRBD2. The J segment lost 0 bases and the V segment lost 1 base, leaving 5 bases of the junction unmatched. Germline CDR1 is SGHVS and CDR2 is FQNEAQ. The CDR3 covers 16 residues. The CDR3 region is CASSLVPGGNQETQYF. The CDR3, as DNA: TGTGCCAGCAGCTTAGTCCCGGGGGGAAACCAAGAGACCCAGTACTTC.

This clonotype was found many times. This sequence joins TRBV6-5 and TRBJ2-2; 10 nucleotides align to TRBD2. Germline V gene data show CDR1 as MNHEY and CDR2 as SVGAGI. V was pared by 7 bases and J by 2 bases, with 4 bases of the junction left unmatched. The CDR3 length is 15 residues. The CDR3, as DNA: TGTGCCAGCACCATAGCGGGGGGCAACACCGGGGAGCTGTTTTTT. It translates to CASTIAGGNTGELFF.

This clonotype was counted a few times. The chain joins TRBV13 to TRBJ1-1; TRBD1 is a possible D gene (6 bases). The CDR3 runs 17 residues. CDR1 and CDR2 from the germline V gene are PRHDT and FYEKMQ (reference sequence). Between the trimmed V and J ends, which lost 4 bases and 3 bases, there was a span of 21 bases. The CDR3 loop is CASSYWDLTSGDTEAFF. The DNA of the CDR3 is TGTGCCAGCAGCTACTGGGACCTGACTTCAGGGGACACTGAAGCTTTCTTT.

Ten or more counts support this clonotype. The V call is TRBV18, the J call TRBJ2-5; D uncertain. V was pared by 2 bases and J by 3 bases, with 1 base between. The CDR3 loop spans 11 amino acids. CDR1 KGHSH and CDR2 LQKENI come from the germline V gene. The CDR3 region is CASSPKETQYF. The CDR3 DNA is TGTGCCAGCTCACCAAAAGAGACCCAGTACTTC.

This clonotype was found many times. J is TRBJ2-1 and V is TRBV10-3; the D gene could be TRBD1 or TRBD2 (6 bases each). Germline CDR1 reads ENHRY; CDR2 reads SYGVKD. V shed 6 bases and J shed 9 bases, with 18 bases lying between them. The CDR3 is 14 residues long. CDR3 loop: CAIRAGPTRGEQFF. Written as DNA, the CDR3 is TGTGCCATCAGGGCGGGACCTACCAGGGGTGAGCAGTTCTTC.

The table lists this clonotype with many counts. This sequence joins TRBV20-1 and TRBJ2-7, with 11 nucleotides matching TRBD2. Germline assignment: CDR1 DFQATT and CDR2 SNEGSKA (reference sequence). This CDR3 contains 13 residues. With 4 bases clipped from V and 6 bases from J, the junction kept 5 bases outside the gene matches. CDR3: CSANSGGAGEQYF. CDR3 DNA sequence: TGCAGTGCTAATAGCGGGGGGGCCGGCGAGCAGTACTTC.

The chain employs TRBV28 and TRBJ2-5; 9 bases agree with TRBD1. Trimming removed 3 bases from V and 5 bases from J; junction bases left unmatched: 7. This CDR3 is built from 15 residues. The germline V gene encodes CDR1 MDHEN and CDR2 SYDVKM. Here the CDR3 DNA reads TGTGCCAGCAGTTTTCCCGGGACAGGGTGGGAGACCCAGTACTTC. It codes for CASSFPGTGWETQYF.

This clonotype was seen only a few times. This chain uses TRBV28 with TRBJ2-7, with a tentative D call TRBD2 (6 bases). The CDR3 covers 14 residues. Trimming cost V 3 bases and J 3 bases, with 12 bases left between them. The germline V gene encodes CDR1 MDHEN and CDR2 SYDVKM. CDR3 coding DNA: TGTGCCAGCAGTTTTCTCGCGGGAAACTACGAGCAGTACTTC. Its protein product is CASSFLAGNYEQYF.

The rearrangement joins TRBV28 to TRBJ2-1, with D unresolved. The V and J ends lost 3 bases and 3 bases respectively, with 6 bases between them. Germline assignment: CDR1 MDHEN and CDR2 SYDVKM. The CDR3 is 13 amino acids. The CDR3 region has the DNA TGTGCCAGCAGTTTTAGCATCTACAATGAGCAGTTCTTC. Translated: CASSFSIYNEQFF.

Ten or more counts support this clonotype. This chain links TRBV20-1 with TRBJ2-7; perhaps TRBD1 as D (6 bases). Trimming removed 3 bases at V and 7 bases at J, with 19 bases between. Germline CDR1 DFQATT, CDR2 SNEGSKA (reference sequence). CDR3 size: 14 residues. CDR3 sequence: CSASGQRGWGEQYF. Here the CDR3 DNA reads TGCAGTGCTAGTGGGCAGAGGGGGTGGGGGGAGCAGTACTTC.

This clonotype has a count of ten or more. The J gene is TRBJ2-3, the V gene TRBV10-1; unclear D gene. Germline CDR1 is WNHNN and CDR2 is SYGVQD (reference sequence). V shed 0 bases and J shed 2 bases, with 15 bases lying between them. The length of the CDR3 is 17 residues. CDR3 bases: TGCGCCAGCAGTGAGTCATTCGAAGAGACACCCACAGATACGCAGTATTTT. It codes for CASSESFEETPTDTQYF.

This clonotype has a count of ten or more. The genes are TRBV12-3 or TRBV12-4 and TRBJ2-7, with TRBD2 matching over 13 bases. After removal of 10 bases from V and 6 bases from J, the junction contained 6 bases not matched to a gene. The CDR3 sequence is 13 residues long. The CDR3, as DNA: TGTGCCACCATGACTAGCGGGGGGTTCGAGCAGTACTTC. As protein: CATMTSGGFEQYF.

This clonotype was recorded many times. The CDR3 reads CASRSNTGELFF. The CDR3 DNA reads as TGTGCCAGCAGGTCCAACACCGGGGAGCTGTTTTTT. This chain connects TRBV5-6 to TRBJ2-2; no clear D gene. Trimming took 5 bases from V and 2 from J, leaving 4 bases between them. In germline, CDR1 is SGHDT, CDR2 YYEEEE. The CDR3 runs to 12 residues.

This clonotype came up many times. The rearrangement links TRBV28 to TRBJ2-1; D assignment may be TRBD1 or TRBD2 (5 bases each). Trimming removed 7 bases from V and 9 bases from J, with 19 bases in between. Germline V gives CDR1 MDHEN, CDR2 SYDVKM. The CDR3 is 14 residues long. CDR3 region: CASNRMGVRGEQFF. The CDR3 DNA follows: TGTGCCAGCAACCGGATGGGGGTTCGTGGTGAGCAGTTCTTC. The variable domain in full, completed from reference TRBV28 and TRBJ2-1, reads DVKVTQSSRYLVKRTGEKVFLECVQDMDHENMFWYRQDPGLGLRLIYFSYDVKMKEKGDIPEGYSVSREKKERFSLILESASTNQTSMYLCASNRMGVRGEQFFGPGTRLTVL.

This clonotype has just a few counts. This chain connects TRBV6-2 or TRBV6-3 to TRBJ1-1, with TRBD1 matching over 12 bases. V gave up 2 bases and J gave up 5 bases; unmatched junction bases: 6. Germline V gene data show CDR1 as MNHEY and CDR2 as SVGEGT. The CDR3 sequence is 16 residues long. The CDR3 protein is CASSYAPGQGATEAFF. The DNA for the CDR3 is TGTGCCAGCAGTTACGCACCGGGACAGGGGGCGACTGAAGCTTTCTTT.

This clonotype was recorded many times. CDR3 sequence: CSVTLEGETQYF. Written as DNA, the CDR3 is TGCAGCGTTACCCTCGAGGGAGAGACCCAGTACTTC. The gene calls are TRBV29-1 and TRBJ2-5; TRBD2 might be the D (5 bases). The CDR3 spans 12 residues. From germline, CDR1 is SQVTM and CDR2 ANQGSEA. The V gene lost 5 bases and the J gene lost 4 bases, with 11 bases spanning the gap. The full variable domain, rest sourced from reference TRBV29-1 and TRBJ2-5, is SAVISQKPSRDICQRGTSLTIQCQVDSQVTMMFWYRQQPGQSLTLIATANQGSEATYESGFVIDKFPISRPNLTFSTLTVSNMSPEDSSIYLCSVTLEGETQYFGPGTRLLVL.

This clonotype appeared many times. The rearrangement uses TRBV20-1 and TRBJ2-7; D is unclear. The CDR3 runs to 14 residues. The V gene lost 1 base and the J gene lost 3 bases, with 13 bases spanning the gap. Germline values: CDR1 DFQATT, CDR2 SNEGSKA (reference sequence). The CDR3 sequence is CSARGVDGVYEQYF. CDR3 DNA sequence: TGCAGTGCTAGAGGGGTCGATGGGGTCTACGAGCAGTACTTC.

This clonotype occurred many times. Here the CDR3 DNA reads TGCGCCAGCAGTGAGGTCGCTAGCGGGGGCTACGAGCAGTACTTC. It specifies CASSEVASGGYEQYF. The J gene is TRBJ2-7, the V gene TRBV10-1, with 10 bases that match TRBD2. Germline loops: CDR1 WNHNN, CDR2 SYGVQD (reference sequence). Unmatched junction bases numbered 4, after V lost 2 bases and J lost 3 bases. This CDR3 is built from 15 residues.

This clonotype came up many times. This chain connects TRBV5-1 to TRBJ2-3, with a weak D call TRBD2 (6 bases). V was trimmed by 1 base and J by 1 base, leaving 10 bases between them. Germline V CDR1 and CDR2: SGHRS, YFSETQ. The CDR3 spans 15 residues. This chain's CDR3 is CASSLHGEGTDTQYF. The CDR3 nucleotides read TGCGCCAGCAGCTTGCACGGGGAGGGCACAGATACGCAGTATTTT.